One TCR beta chain is described in this entry. This clone has a handful of counts. The clone's antigen remains unknown. One base away there is no much larger clone; base qualities are not given. Looking up the germline V gene yields CDR1 KGHSH and CDR2 LQKENI. The CDR3 runs 14 residues from the cysteine to the phenylalanine. CDR3 DNA is the only sequence kept; it has 42 bases, read in frame from the first base. Trimming takes 3 bases from V and 1 base from J, and the germline ends sit 9 bases apart. This sample was included in a study of T cell changes during pregnancy in multiple sclerosis (dated by TCRdb to between 2018 and 2020). With regard to the full study: In women with multiple sclerosis, the researchers looked at how the T cell repertoire shifted as pregnancy progressed.

The method behind the library was the immunoSEQ multiplex PCR assay. This immuneACCESS table, as held by TCRdb, lists in-frame sequences with V and J called but not all clones. Of the missing ones, under half trace to an unresolved V gene in checked studies; the others have no known cause. The sample records 15,000 to 20,000 clones, approximately 90% of which are singletons. The ten top clones hold roughly 1.3% of the sample. The input for sequencing was CD4+ T cells from peripheral blood mononuclear cells, taken in the first trimester of pregnancy. The receptor comes from a female donor in good health, enrolled as a control in a pregnancy study. This chain joins TRBV18 to TRBJ1-1; there is no confident call for the D gene. The DNA sequence follows: TGTGCCAGCTCACCCCCTAGAGGGAACACTGAAGCTTTCTTT. It specifies CASSPPRGNTEAFF.